The TCR beta chain described here comes from a study of cytomegalovirus exposure and HLA in healthy donors. Study-level points and caveats: Association with HLA alleles at 0.05 false discovery rate was found for 15,000 to 20,000 TCR beta sequences in a later analysis. In vitro confirmation showed a few CMV-associated chains to be CMV antigen specific. Sequencing likely caused a cluster of highly shared sequence variants. Reported performance of the classifier showed diagnosis of cytomegalovirus status with high specificity and sensitivity.

For this clone: Antigen unknown.

The primer mix had 60 Vbeta and 13 Jbeta primers. Clones were sequenced by immunoSEQ multiplex PCR, and TCRdb holds only the in-frame ones, with some missing. This sample has about 160,000 clones; 80% occur once, and the top ten carry 8% to 10%. The CDR3 is made up of 12 amino acids. Losses at the gene ends were 3 bases for V and 8 bases for J; bases not matched to a gene: 3. Germline-derived CDR1 and CDR2 are MRHNA and SNTAGT. This chain joins TRBV6-4 and TRBJ1-2; 7 bases line up with TRBD1. This clonotype originated in a man between 18 and 29 years old in good health and CMV-seropositive. The sample comprised PBMCs. CDR3 sequence reads: CASSEQGSGYTF. The CDR3, as DNA: TGTGCCAGCAGTGAACAGGGGAGCGGCTACACCTTC.